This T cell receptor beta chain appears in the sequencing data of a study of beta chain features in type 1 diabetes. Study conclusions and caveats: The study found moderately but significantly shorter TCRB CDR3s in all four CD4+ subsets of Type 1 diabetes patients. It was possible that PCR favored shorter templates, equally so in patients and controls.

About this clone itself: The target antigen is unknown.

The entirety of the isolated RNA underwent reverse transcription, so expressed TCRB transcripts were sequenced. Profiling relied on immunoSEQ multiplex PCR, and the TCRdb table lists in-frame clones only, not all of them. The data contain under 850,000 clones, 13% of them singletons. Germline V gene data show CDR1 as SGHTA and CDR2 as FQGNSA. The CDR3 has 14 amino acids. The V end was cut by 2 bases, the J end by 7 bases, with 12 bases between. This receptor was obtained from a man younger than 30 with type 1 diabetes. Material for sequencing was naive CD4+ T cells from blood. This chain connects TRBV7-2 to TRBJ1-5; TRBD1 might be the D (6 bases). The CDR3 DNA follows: TGTGCCAGCAGCTTAATACAGGGAGGACAGCCCCAGCATTTT. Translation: CASSLIQGGQPQHF.